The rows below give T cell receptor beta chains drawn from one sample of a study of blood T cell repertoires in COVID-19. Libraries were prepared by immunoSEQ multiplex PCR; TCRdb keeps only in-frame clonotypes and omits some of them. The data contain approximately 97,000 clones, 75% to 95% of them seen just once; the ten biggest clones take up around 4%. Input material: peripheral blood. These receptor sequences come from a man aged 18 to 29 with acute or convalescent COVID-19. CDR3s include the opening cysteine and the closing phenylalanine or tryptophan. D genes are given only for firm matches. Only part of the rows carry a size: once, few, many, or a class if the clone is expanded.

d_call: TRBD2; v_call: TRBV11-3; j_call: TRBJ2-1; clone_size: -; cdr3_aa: CASSPGLAGGTYNEQFF; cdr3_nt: TGTGCCAGCAGCCCAGGACTAGCGGGAGGGACTTACAATGAGCAGTTCTTC
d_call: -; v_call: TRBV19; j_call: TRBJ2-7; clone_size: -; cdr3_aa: CASTSSVYEQYF; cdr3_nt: TGTGCCAGTACCTCTAGCGTCTACGAGCAGTACTTC
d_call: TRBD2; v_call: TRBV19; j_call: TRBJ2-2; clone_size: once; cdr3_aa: CASSIARGGTTGELFF; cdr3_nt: TGTGCCAGTAGTATAGCCCGGGGAGGGACCACCGGGGAGCTGTTTTTT
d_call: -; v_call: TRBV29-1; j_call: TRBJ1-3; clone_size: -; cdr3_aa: CSVENLSGNTIYF; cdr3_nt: TGCAGCGTTGAAAATCTCTCTGGAAACACCATATATTTT
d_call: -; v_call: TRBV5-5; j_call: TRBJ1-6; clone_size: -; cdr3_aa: CASTTDSGEYSPLHF; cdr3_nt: TGTGCCAGCACCACGGACAGTGGGGAGTATTCACCCCTCCACTTT
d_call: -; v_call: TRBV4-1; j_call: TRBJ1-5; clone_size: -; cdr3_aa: CASSQDIRQPQHF; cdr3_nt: TGCGCCAGCAGCCAAGATATTCGTCAGCCCCAGCATTTT
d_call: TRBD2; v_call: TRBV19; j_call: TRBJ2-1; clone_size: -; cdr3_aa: CASSRTSGGYNEQFF; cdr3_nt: TGTGCCAGTAGCAGGACTAGCGGGGGGTACAATGAGCAGTTCTTC
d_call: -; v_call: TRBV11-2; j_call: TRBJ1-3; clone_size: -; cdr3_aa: CASSLDVVGGALFSGNTIYF; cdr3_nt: TGTGCCAGCAGCCTAGATGTCGTGGGGGGAGCGCTATTCTCTGGAAACACCATATATTTT
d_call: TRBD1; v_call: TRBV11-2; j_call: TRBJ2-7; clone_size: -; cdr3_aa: CASSYGTAGPYEQYF; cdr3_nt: TGTGCCAGCAGCTACGGGACAGCCGGACCTTACGAGCAGTACTTC
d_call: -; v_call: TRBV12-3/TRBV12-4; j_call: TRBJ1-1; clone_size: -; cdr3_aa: CASRMTENTEAFF; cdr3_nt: TGTGCCAGCAGGATGACAGAGAACACTGAAGCTTTCTTT
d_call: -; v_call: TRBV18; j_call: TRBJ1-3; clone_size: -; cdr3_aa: CASSLSQQASGNTIYF; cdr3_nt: TGTGCCAGCTCCCTCTCCCAACAGGCCTCTGGAAACACCATATATTTT
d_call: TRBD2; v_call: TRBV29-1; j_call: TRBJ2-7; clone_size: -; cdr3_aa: CSVLGDSGGPYEQYF; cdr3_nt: TGCAGCGTTCTTGGGGACTCGGGAGGGCCCTACGAGCAGTACTTC
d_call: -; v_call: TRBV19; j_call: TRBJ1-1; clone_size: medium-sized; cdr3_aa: CASSMIWLLKNTEAFF; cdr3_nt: TGTGCCAGTAGTATGATATGGTTACTGAAGAACACTGAAGCTTTCTTT
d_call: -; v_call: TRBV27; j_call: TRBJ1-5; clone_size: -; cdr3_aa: CATGPSGDQPQHF; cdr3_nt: TGTGCCACAGGACCGTCAGGGGATCAGCCCCAGCATTTT
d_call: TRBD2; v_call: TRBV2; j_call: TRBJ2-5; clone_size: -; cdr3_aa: CASRPTSGAETQYF; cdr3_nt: TGTGCCAGCAGACCGACTAGCGGGGCAGAGACCCAGTACTTC
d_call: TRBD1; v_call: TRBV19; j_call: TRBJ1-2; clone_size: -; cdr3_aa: CASSMSGTVSDGYTF; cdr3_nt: TGTGCCAGTAGTATGTCCGGGACAGTAAGTGATGGCTACACCTTC
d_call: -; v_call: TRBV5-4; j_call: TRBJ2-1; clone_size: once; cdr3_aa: CASSLLRGRGINNEQFF; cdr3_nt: TGTGCCAGCAGCTTGTTGAGAGGGCGTGGGATAAACAATGAGCAGTTCTTC
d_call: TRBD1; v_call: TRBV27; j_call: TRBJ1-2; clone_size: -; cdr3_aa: CASSPGTGARGYTF; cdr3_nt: TGTGCCAGCAGTCCAGGGACAGGGGCGCGGGGCTACACCTTC
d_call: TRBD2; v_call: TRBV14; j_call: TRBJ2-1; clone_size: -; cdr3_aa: CASSRLATVTNEQFF; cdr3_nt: TGTGCCAGCAGCCGACTAGCGACCGTGACAAATGAGCAGTTCTTC
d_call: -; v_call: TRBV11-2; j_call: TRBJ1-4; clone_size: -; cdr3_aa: CASSLIVATNEKLFF; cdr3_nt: TGTGCCAGCAGTTTAATAGTTGCAACTAATGAAAAACTGTTTTTT
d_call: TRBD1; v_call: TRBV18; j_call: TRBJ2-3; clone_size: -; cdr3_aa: CASSPPGQRRIRTDTQYF; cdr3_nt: TGTGCCAGCTCACCGCCGGGACAGCGACGGATTCGCACAGATACGCAGTATTTT
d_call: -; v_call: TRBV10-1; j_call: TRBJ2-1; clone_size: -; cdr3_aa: CASSAEGGNEQFF; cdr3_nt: TGCGCCAGCAGTGCCGAGGGGGGGAATGAGCAGTTCTTC
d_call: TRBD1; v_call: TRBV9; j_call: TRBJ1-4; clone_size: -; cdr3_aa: CASSVDRGVATNEKLFF; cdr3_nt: TGTGCCAGCAGCGTCGACAGGGGGGTGGCAACTAATGAAAAACTGTTTTTT
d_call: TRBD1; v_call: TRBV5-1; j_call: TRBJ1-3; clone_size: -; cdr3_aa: CASSLGENRGSLRSGNTIYF; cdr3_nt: TGCGCCAGCAGCTTGGGGGAGAACAGGGGGAGTCTCCGCTCTGGAAACACCATATATTTT
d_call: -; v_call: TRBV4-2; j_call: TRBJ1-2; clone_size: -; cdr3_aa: CASSPQGGSYGYTF; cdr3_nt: TGTGCCAGCAGCCCTCAGGGAGGGAGCTATGGCTACACCTTC
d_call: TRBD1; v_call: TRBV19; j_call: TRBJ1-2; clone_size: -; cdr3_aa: CASSVSGQGLYGYTF; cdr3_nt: TGTGCCAGTAGTGTCTCGGGACAGGGCCTCTATGGCTACACCTTC
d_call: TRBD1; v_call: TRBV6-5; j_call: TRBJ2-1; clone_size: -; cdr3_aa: CASSYLTGGAGNEQFF; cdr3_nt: TGTGCCAGCAGTTACCTGACAGGGGGCGCGGGGAATGAGCAGTTCTTC
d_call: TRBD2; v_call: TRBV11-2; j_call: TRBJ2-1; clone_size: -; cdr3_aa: CASSILAGFPYNEQFF; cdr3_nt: TGTGCCAGCAGCATCTTAGCGGGCTTTCCGTACAATGAGCAGTTCTTC
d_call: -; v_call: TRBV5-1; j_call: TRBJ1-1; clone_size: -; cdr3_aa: CASSARSGPPHTEAFF; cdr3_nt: TGCGCCAGCAGCGCCCGATCGGGTCCCCCGCACACTGAAGCTTTCTTT
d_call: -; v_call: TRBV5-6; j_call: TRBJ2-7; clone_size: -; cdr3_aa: CASSLDLYEQYF; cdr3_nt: TGTGCCAGCAGCTTGGACCTATACGAGCAGTACTTC
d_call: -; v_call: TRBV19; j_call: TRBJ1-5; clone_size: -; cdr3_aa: CASSGLTGYSNQPQHF; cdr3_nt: TGTGCCAGTAGCGGCCTCACGGGGTATAGCAATCAGCCCCAGCATTTT
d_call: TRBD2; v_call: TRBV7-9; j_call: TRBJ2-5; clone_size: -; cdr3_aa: CASSLGTSGEQETQYF; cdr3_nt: TGTGCCAGCAGCTTAGGGACTAGCGGGGAACAAGAGACCCAGTACTTC
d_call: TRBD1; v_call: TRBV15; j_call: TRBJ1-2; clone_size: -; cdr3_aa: CATSRDPPGQGALANYGYTF; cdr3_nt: TGTGCCACCAGCAGAGATCCTCCGGGACAGGGGGCCCTCGCTAACTATGGCTACACCTTC
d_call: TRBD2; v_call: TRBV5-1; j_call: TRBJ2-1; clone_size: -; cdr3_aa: CASSLTSDEQFF; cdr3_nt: TGCGCCAGCAGCTTGACTAGCGATGAGCAGTTCTTC
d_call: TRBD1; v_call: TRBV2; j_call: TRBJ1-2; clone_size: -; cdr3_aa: CASTTGENYGYTF; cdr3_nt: TGTGCCAGCACAACAGGGGAAAACTATGGCTACACCTTC
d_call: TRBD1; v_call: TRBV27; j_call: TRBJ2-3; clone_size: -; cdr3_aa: CASRWDRVTDTQYF; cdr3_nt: TGTGCCAGCAGATGGGACAGGGTCACAGATACGCAGTATTTT
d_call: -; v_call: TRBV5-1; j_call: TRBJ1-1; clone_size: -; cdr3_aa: CASSLDGGQGTEAFF; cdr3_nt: TGCGCCAGCAGCTTGGACGGGGGGCAGGGTACTGAAGCTTTCTTT
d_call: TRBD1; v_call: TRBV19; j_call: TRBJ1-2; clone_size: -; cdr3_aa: CASRLTGGSFYGYTF; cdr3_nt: TGTGCCAGTAGGCTGACAGGGGGCTCCTTCTATGGCTACACCTTC
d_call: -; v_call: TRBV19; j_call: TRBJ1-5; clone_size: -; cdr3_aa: CASTLQGSYSNQPQHF; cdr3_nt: TGTGCCAGTACCCTACAGGGAAGCTATAGCAATCAGCCCCAGCATTTT
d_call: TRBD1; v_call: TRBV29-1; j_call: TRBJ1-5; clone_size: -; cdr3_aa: CSVATGRSNQPQHF; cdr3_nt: TGCAGCGTAGCGACAGGGCGGAGCAATCAGCCCCAGCATTTT
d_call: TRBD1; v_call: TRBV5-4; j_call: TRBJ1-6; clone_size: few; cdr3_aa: CASSLGRGNSPLHF; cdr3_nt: TGTGCCAGCAGCTTGGGCAGGGGGAATTCACCCCTCCACTTT